Here is one T cell receptor beta chain with its context. The target antigen is unknown. The germline gives CDR1 SGDLS, CDR2 YYNGEE. V lost 3 bases and J lost 5, with 23 bases in between. The CDR3 has 17 amino acids. The method was immunoSEQ multiplex PCR; TCRdb's version includes in-frame clones alone and lacks a portion of them. The profile shows more than 300,000 clones, around 89% of them singletons. This sample stems from a study of Ad26.COV2.S vaccination and SARS-CoV-2 variants. Study background: The COV1001 Ad26.COV2.S trial arm included the donor.

The treatment denotes: around 19 received Ad26.COV2.S at low or high dose, single or two shots; about five received placebo; per-sample allocation not given. Following the first vaccine or placebo injection, samples were taken on day 63. Study-wide results and caveats: The analyses of TCR breadth and depth may have understated the size of total T cell responses.

This specimen was peripheral blood, taken in a trial of Ad26.COV2.S vaccine versus placebo. This chain links TRBV9 with TRBJ2-5; D is perhaps TRBD1 or TRBD2 (5 bases each). The TCR originated in a person between 18 and 60 years old who received the Ad26.COV2.S COVID-19 vaccine or a placebo. In DNA, the CDR3 is TGTGCCAGCAGCGCGACCCCCCGGGGCCCCACCCGGGAGACCCAGTACTTC. This sequence encodes CASSATPRGPTRETQYF.